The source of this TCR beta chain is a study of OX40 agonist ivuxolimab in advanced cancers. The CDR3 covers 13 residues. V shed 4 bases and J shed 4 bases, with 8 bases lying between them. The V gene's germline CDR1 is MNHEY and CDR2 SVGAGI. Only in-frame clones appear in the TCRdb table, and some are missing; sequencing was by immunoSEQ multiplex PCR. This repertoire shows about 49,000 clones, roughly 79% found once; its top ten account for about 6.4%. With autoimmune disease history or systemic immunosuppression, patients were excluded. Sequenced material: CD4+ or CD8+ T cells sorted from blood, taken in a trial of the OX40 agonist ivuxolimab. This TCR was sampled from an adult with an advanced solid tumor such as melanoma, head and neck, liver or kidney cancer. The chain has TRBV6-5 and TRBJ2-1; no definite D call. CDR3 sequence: CASSWAQYNEQFF. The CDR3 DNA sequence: TGTGCCAGCAGTTGGGCCCAGTACAATGAGCAGTTCTTC.